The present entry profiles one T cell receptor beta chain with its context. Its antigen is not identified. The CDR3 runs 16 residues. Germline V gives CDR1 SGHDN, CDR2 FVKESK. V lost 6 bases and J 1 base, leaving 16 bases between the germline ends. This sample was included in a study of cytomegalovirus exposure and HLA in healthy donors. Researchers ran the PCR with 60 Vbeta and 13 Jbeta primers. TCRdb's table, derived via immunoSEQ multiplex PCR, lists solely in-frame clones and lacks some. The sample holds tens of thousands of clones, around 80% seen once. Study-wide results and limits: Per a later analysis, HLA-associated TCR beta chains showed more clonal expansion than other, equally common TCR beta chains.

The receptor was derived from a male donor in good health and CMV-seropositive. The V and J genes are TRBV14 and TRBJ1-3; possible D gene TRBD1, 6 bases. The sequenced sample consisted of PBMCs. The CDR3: CASSSGTMVSGNTIYF. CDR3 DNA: TGTGCCAGCAGTTCCGGGACAATGGTTTCTGGAAACACCATATATTTT.